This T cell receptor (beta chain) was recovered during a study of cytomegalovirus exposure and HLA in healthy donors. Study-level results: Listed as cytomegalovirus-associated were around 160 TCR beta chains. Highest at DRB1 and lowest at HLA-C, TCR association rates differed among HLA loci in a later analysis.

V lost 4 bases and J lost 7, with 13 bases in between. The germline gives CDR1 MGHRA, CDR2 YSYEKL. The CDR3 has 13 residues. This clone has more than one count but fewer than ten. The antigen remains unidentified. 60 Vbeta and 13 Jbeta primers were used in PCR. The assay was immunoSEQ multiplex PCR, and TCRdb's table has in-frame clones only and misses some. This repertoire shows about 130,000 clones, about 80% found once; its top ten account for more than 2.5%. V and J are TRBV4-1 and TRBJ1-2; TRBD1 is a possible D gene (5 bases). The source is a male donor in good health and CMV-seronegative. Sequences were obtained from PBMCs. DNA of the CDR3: TGCGCCAGCAGCCGCGCAGGGTCAAGTGGCTACACCTTC. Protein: CASSRAGSSGYTF.